These 13 T cell receptor beta chains came from one sample sequenced in a study of blood T cell repertoires in COVID-19. Repertoires were generated with immunoSEQ multiplex PCR, while TCRdb's copy carries only in-frame clones and drops some. This sample yields tens of thousands of clones, of which about four fifths are seen a single time; roughly 2.5% belongs to the top ten. Sample: peripheral blood. These receptors all come from a man in his forties or fifties with acute or convalescent COVID-19.

V gene TRBV9 combines with J gene TRBJ1-2; 7 bases agree with TRBD1. The CDR3 consists of 16 residues. Per germline, CDR1 SGDLS and CDR2 YYNGEE. With 3 bases clipped from V and 1 base from J, the junction kept 9 bases outside the gene matches. CDR3: CASSARTSGGNYGYTF. The CDR3 nucleotides are TGTGCCAGCAGCGCCCGGACCTCAGGGGGTAACTATGGCTACACCTTC.

This sequence joins TRBV7-8 and TRBJ2-2, with D unresolved. V was cut by 5 bases and J by 6 bases, with 13 bases left in between. The germline CDR1 and CDR2 sequences are SGHVS and FQNEAQ. The CDR3 loop spans 14 amino acids. The CDR3 loop reads CASSLLTAAGELFF. The CDR3 coding sequence is TGTGCCAGCAGCCTCCTCACGGCGGCCGGGGAGCTGTTTTTT.

The gene calls are TRBV7-9 and TRBJ2-7; D is unresolved. The CDR3 is 12 amino acids. Germline lookup yields CDR1 SEHNR and CDR2 FQNEAQ (reference sequence). The V end was cut by 5 bases, the J end by 0 bases, with 5 bases between. The CDR3 bases are TGTGCCAGCAGCCCAATCTCCTACGAGCAGTACTTC. It translates to CASSPISYEQYF.

The V gene is TRBV5-5, the J gene TRBJ1-5; TRBD1 agrees at 8 bases. The CDR3 has 15 amino acids. V was clipped by 0 bases and J by 5 bases; unmatched bases: 4. Germline V gene lookup returns CDR1 SGHKS and CDR2 YYEKEE (reference sequence). CDR3: CASSLVPGQDQPQHF. The CDR3 DNA reads TGTGCCAGCAGCTTGGTTCCGGGACAGGATCAGCCCCAGCATTTT.

The V and J genes are TRBV2 and TRBJ2-1; 8 bases align to TRBD2. Germline lookup yields CDR1 SNHLY and CDR2 FYNNEI. The CDR3 is 15 amino acids. The ends lost 7 bases at V and 6 bases at J; junction bases unmatched: 11. The DNA for the CDR3 is TGTGCCAGCACCTCGTTGGGCGGGGGGACCAATGAGCAGTTCTTC. Translated, it gives CASTSLGGGTNEQFF.

This sequence joins TRBV18 and TRBJ1-1; tentatively, D is TRBD1 (5 bases). Germline CDR1 and CDR2: KGHSH and LQKENI. The CDR3 is 18 amino acids. Between the trimmed V and J ends, which lost 4 bases and 0 bases, there was a span of 21 bases. The CDR3 region is CASSLLLDSFSVNTEAFF. The CDR3, as DNA: TGTGCCAGCTCACTTCTCTTAGACAGCTTTTCGGTGAACACTGAAGCTTTCTTT.

The chain has TRBV27 and TRBJ2-1, with 8 bases fitting TRBD2. J was trimmed by 2 bases and V by 1 base; bases with no gene match: 4. The germline V gene encodes CDR1 MNHEY and CDR2 SMNVEV (reference sequence). The CDR3 has 16 residues. This chain's CDR3 is CASSLWLAGPYNEQFF. CDR3 DNA: TGTGCCAGCAGTTTATGGCTAGCGGGCCCCTACAATGAGCAGTTCTTC.

The genes are TRBV27 and TRBJ1-4; 7 positions match TRBD1. With V trimmed by 9 bases and J by 2 bases, 9 bases remained unmatched. The CDR3 has 15 amino acids. The V gene's germline CDR1 is MNHEY and CDR2 SMNVEV (reference sequence). CDR3 in amino acids: CARPNRGRTNEKLFF. CDR3 DNA sequence: TGTGCCAGACCCAACAGGGGTCGGACTAATGAAAAACTGTTTTTT.

The CDR3 is CASSLGQSYEQYF. CDR3 bases: TGTGCCAGCAGCTTGGGACAGAGCTACGAGCAGTACTTC. The chain joins TRBV13 to TRBJ2-7; 7 positions agree with TRBD1. Trimming took 3 bases from V and 3 from J; bases not matched to a gene: 2. This CDR3 spans 13 amino acids. CDR1 PRHDT and CDR2 FYEKMQ come from the germline V gene (reference sequence). The entire variable domain, with the rest obtained from reference TRBV13 and TRBJ2-7, is as follows: AAGVIQSPRHLIKEKRETATLKCYPIPRHDTVYWYQQGPGQDPQFLISFYEKMQSDKGSIPDRFSAQQFSDYHSELNMSSLELGDSALYFCASSLGQSYEQYFGPGTRLTVT.

This clone was counted a few times. The chain joins TRBV9 to TRBJ1-2; D is ambiguous. The V and J ends lost 3 bases and 8 bases respectively, with 11 bases between them. The CDR3 consists of 12 residues. CDR1 and CDR2 from the germline V gene are SGDLS and YYNGEE. This chain's CDR3 is CASSASAVGYTF. The CDR3 DNA is TGTGCCAGCAGCGCCTCTGCGGTCGGCTACACCTTC.

The chain recombines TRBV11-3 with TRBJ2-7; D might be TRBD2 (5 bases). Looked up from germline, CDR1 is SGHNT and CDR2 is YENEEA. The CDR3 has 13 residues. With 5 bases removed from V and 7 bases from J, the gap between germline ends came to 15 bases. The CDR3 sequence: CASSLKWTGEQYF. CDR3 DNA sequence: TGTGCCAGCAGCCTGAAATGGACGGGAGAGCAGTACTTC.

This chain joins TRBV7-8 and TRBJ2-6; the D gene is possibly TRBD1 (6 bases). Per germline, CDR1 SGHVS and CDR2 FQNEAQ. V was trimmed by 2 bases and J by 0 bases, leaving 20 bases between them. CDR3 length equals 20 residues. The CDR3 DNA reads TGTGCCAGCAGCTTACCGATTGGTGGGGGCTACTACTCTGGGGCCAACGTCCTGACTTTC. Protein sequence: CASSLPIGGGYYSGANVLTF.

The chain employs TRBV12-5 and TRBJ2-7; TRBD1 aligns across 10 bases. Germline V gene sequence: CDR1 LGHNT, CDR2 FRNRAP. Germline trimming cut 6 bases from V and 2 bases from J; bases unmatched to any gene: 4. The CDR3 extends over 14 amino acids. The CDR3 reads CASGSGTGAYEQYF. CDR3 sequence (DNA): TGTGCTAGTGGGTCCGGGACAGGGGCCTACGAGCAGTACTTC.